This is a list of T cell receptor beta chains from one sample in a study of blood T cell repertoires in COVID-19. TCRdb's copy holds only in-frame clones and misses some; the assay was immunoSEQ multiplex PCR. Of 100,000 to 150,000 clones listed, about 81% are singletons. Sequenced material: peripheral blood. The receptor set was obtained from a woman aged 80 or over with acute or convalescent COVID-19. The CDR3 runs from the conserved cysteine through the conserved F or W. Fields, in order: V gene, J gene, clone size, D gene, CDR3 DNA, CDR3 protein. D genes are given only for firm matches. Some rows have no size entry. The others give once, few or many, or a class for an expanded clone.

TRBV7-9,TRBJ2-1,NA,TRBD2,TGTGCCAGCGGTGGGCTAGCGGGAGTTAATGAGCAGTTCTTC,CASGGLAGVNEQFF
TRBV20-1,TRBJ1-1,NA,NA,TGCAGTGCTAGTCCAGCAGGGTGGGGCACTGAAGCTTTCTTT,CSASPAGWGTEAFF
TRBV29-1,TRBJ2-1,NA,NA,TGCAGCGTCAACCCCCGGTCGGGAAAGCAGTTCTTC,CSVNPRSGKQFF
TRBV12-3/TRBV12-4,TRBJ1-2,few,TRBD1,TGTGCCAGCAGTCCGGGACAGGGGTACACCTTC,CASSPGQGYTF
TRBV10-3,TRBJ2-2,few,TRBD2,TGTGCCATCAGTGGGACTAGCGGGAGTGGGAACACCGGGGAGCTGTTTTTT,CAISGTSGSGNTGELFF
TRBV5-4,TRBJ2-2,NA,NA,TGTGCCAGCAGCGTGGGACAAGCGAACACCGGGGAGCTGTTTTTT,CASSVGQANTGELFF
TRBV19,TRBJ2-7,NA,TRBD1,TGTGCCAGTAGTATTCTCCCGGGACAGGGGGCTTACGAGCAGTACTTC,CASSILPGQGAYEQYF
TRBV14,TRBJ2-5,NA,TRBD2,TGTGCCAGCAGCCAAGGCAGACTAGCGGGAGCAGAGACCCAGTACTTC,CASSQGRLAGAETQYF
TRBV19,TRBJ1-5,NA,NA,TGTGCCAGTAGTATAGGGCAGGAATATCAGCCCCAGCATTTT,CASSIGQEYQPQHF
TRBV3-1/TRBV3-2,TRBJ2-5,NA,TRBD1,TGTGCCAGCAGCCAATCCGGGACAGGGGCGATCGGGACCCAGTACTTC,CASSQSGTGAIGTQYF
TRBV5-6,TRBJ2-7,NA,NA,TGTGCCAGCAGCTTGGGATTAGGGGACGAGCAGTACTTC,CASSLGLGDEQYF
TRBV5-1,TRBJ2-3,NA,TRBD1,TGCGCCAGCAAACCGGCAGGGGGTAGCACAGATACGCAGTATTTT,CASKPAGGSTDTQYF
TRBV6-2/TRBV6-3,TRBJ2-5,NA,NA,TGTGCCAGCAGTTATTCGCTAGTAGAGACCCAGTACTTC,CASSYSLVETQYF
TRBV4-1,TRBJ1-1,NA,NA,TGCGCCAGCAGCCCTTTCGGTATTCGAGCAGGGGCGGACACTGAAGCTTTCTTT,CASSPFGIRAGADTEAFF
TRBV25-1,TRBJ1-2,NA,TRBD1,TGTGCCAGCAGCTTTACAGGGGCCTATGGCTACACCTTC,CASSFTGAYGYTF
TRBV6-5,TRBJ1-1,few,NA,TGTGCCAGCAGAATTCAGGGGCCCAGCGCTGAAGCTTTCTTT,CASRIQGPSAEAFF
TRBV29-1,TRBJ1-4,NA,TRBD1,TGCAGCGTTGAGAGGGACAGCAAGGCAACTAATGAAAAACTGTTTTTT,CSVERDSKATNEKLFF
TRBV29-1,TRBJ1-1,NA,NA,TGCAGCGTTGAAGAGGACAGAAACACTGAAGCTTTCTTT,CSVEEDRNTEAFF
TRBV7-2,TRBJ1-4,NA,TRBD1,TGTGCCAGCAGCCTAGACAGGGGGCATGAAAAACTGTTTTTT,CASSLDRGHEKLFF
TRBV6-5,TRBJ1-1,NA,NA,TGTGCCAGCAGCACAGGGCCCCGGAGCACTGAAGCTTTCTTT,CASSTGPRSTEAFF
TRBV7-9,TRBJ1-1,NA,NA,TGTGCCAGCAGCTTAGAGAGAAACACTGAAGCTTTCTTT,CASSLERNTEAFF
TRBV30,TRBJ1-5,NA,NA,TGTGCCTGGGACCAGGGTAGGGGTCAGCCCCAGCATTTT,CAWDQGRGQPQHF
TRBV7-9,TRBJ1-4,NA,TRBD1,TGTGCCAGCAGCTTAGTGTTCCGGGACAGGGGCCCCCATGAAAAACTGTTTTTT,CASSLVFRDRGPHEKLFF
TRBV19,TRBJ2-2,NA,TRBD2,TGTGCCACCCGGACTAGCGGAGCTACCGGGGAGCTGTTTTTT,CATRTSGATGELFF
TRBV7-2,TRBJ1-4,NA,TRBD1,TGTGCCAGCAGCACCCGGACAGGGGTAAACGAAAAACTGTTTTTT,CASSTRTGVNEKLFF
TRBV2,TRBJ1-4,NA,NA,TGTGCCAGCAGTTATAGGGGAGGCAACCGTCATGAAAAACTGTTTTTT,CASSYRGGNRHEKLFF
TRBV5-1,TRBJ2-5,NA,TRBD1,TGCGCCAGCAGCTTACAGGGGGCGTTGGAGACCCAGTACTTC,CASSLQGALETQYF
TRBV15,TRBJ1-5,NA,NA,TGTGCCACCAGCAGTTGGGGAGATACGACGAGACAGCCCCAGCATTTT,CATSSWGDTTRQPQHF
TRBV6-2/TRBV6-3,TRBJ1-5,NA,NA,TGTGCCAGCAGTTACTCGACCAACCAGGGGCCCCAGCATTTT,CASSYSTNQGPQHF
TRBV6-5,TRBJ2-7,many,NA,TGTGCCAGCCGCCAAACGGTGCCTTCCTACGAGCAGTACTTC,CASRQTVPSYEQYF
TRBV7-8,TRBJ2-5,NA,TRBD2,TGTGCCAGCAGCCACTCGCGGGAGGTGAGAACGGAGACCCAGTACTTC,CASSHSREVRTETQYF
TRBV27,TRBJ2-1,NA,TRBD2,TGTGCCAGCAGCGGGACTAGCGGGAGGGCCAGATCCAATGAGCAGTTCTTC,CASSGTSGRARSNEQFF
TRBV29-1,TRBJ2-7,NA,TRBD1,TGCAGCGGGGGGCCGGGACAGGGCTACGAGCAGTACTTC,CSGGPGQGYEQYF
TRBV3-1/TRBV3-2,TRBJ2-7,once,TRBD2,TGTGCCAGCAGCCGGACTAGCGGGAGCGAGCAGTACTTC,CASSRTSGSEQYF
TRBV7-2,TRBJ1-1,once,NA,TGTGCCAGCAGCTTTACAGAGAACACTGAAGCTTTCTTT,CASSFTENTEAFF
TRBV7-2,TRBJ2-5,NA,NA,TGTGCCAGCAGCTATGGGGGGGGCCCGGCCCAGTACTTC,CASSYGGGPAQYF
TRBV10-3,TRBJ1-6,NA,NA,TGTGCCATCAGTGAGCCTCAGCGCTCCTATAATTCACCCCTCCACTTT,CAISEPQRSYNSPLHF
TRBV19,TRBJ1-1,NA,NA,TGTGCCAGTCGGGGGGAGGCAGCGAACACTGAAGCTTTCTTT,CASRGEAANTEAFF
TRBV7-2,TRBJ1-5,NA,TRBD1,TGTGCCAGCAGCCTCCAGGGGGGCAATCAGCCCCAGCATTTT,CASSLQGGNQPQHF
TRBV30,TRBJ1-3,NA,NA,TGTGCCTGGAGTGGCGATGGAAACACCATATATTTT,CAWSGDGNTIYF
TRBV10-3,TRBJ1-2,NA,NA,TGTGCCATCAGTGAGAGAGGGCCTAACTATGGCTACACCTTC,CAISERGPNYGYTF
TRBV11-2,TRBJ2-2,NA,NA,TGTGCCAGCAGCTTGTCCGGGAGAGCCACCGGGGAGCTGTTTTTT,CASSLSGRATGELFF
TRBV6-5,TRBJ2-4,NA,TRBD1,TGTGCCAGCAGTTACTCTGGACAGGGGTTGGAAAACATTCAGTACTTC,CASSYSGQGLENIQYF
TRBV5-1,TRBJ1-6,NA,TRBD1,TGCGCCAGCAGCTCGGGACAGGGTTATTCACCCCTCCACTTT,CASSSGQGYSPLHF
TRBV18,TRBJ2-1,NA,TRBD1,TGTGCCAGCCAAAGCTACGATCGACAGGGGGCGAAGGTTTGGTACAATGAGCAGTTCTTC,CASQSYDRQGAKVWYNEQFF
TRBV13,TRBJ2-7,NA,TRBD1,TGTGCCAGCAGCTATCGGACAGGGGCGGGGGAGCAGTACTTC,CASSYRTGAGEQYF
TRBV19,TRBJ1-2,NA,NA,TGTGCCAGTCACCGGAGGGGCTACGATTATGGCTACACCTTC,CASHRRGYDYGYTF
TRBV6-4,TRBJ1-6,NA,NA,TGTGCCAGCCCCACATTCGGGGGCTCCTATAATTCACCCCTCCACTTT,CASPTFGGSYNSPLHF
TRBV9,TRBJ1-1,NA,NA,TGTGCCAGCAGCGTAGAGAGGAACACTGAAGCTTTCTTT,CASSVERNTEAFF
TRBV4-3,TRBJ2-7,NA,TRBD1,TGCGCCAGCAGCCAAGGGGACAGGGCATACGAGCAGTACTTC,CASSQGDRAYEQYF